A single sample gave rise to the 29 T cell receptor beta chains below, sequenced in a study of T cells after posttransplantation cyclophosphamide. The method was immunoSEQ multiplex PCR; TCRdb's version includes in-frame clones alone and lacks a portion of them. This repertoire holds around 26,000 clones, and none appear only once. The sequencing sample was made of PBMCs. The origin of the receptors is a woman between 45 and 65 years old in good health, CMV-negative, and a related stem cell transplant donor.

This clone has ten or more counts. The DNA for the CDR3 is TGTGCCAGCAGCTTCCCGAATTCACCCCTCCACTTT. This translates into CASSFPNSPLHF. This chain links TRBV5-4 with TRBJ1-6; D is unresolved. Trimming removed 2 bases at V and 7 bases at J, with 4 bases between. CDR1 and CDR2 from the germline V gene are SGHNT and YYREEE (reference sequence). The CDR3 loop spans 12 amino acids.

This clone was found many times. V gene TRBV7-8 combines with J gene TRBJ1-5; D uncertain. The V gene's germline CDR1 is SGHVS and CDR2 FQNEAQ. This CDR3 is built from 14 residues. Trimming took 0 bases from V and 2 from J, leaving 5 bases between them. The CDR3 coding sequence is TGTGCCAGCAGCTTAGCGCAGGGCAATCAGCCCCAGCATTTT. It yields the protein CASSLAQGNQPQHF.

This clone was seen at least ten times. The sample contains more than one DNA sequence encoding this CDR3. The chain employs TRBV18 and TRBJ1-1; a weak D match, TRBD1 (5 bases). Looked up from germline, CDR1 is KGHSH and CDR2 is LQKENI. V dropped 2 bases and J dropped 1 base, with 5 bases sitting between them. The CDR3 loop spans 13 amino acids. The CDR3 protein is CASSPRGNTEAFF. As DNA, the CDR3 is TGTGCCAGCTCACCAAGGGGGAACACTGAAGCTTTCTTT.

V gene TRBV27 combines with J gene TRBJ2-1, with D tentatively TRBD2 (6 bases). The CDR3 is 13 residues long. Between the trimmed V and J ends, which lost 6 bases and 9 bases, there was a span of 15 bases. In germline, CDR1 is MNHEY, CDR2 SMNVEV (reference sequence). CDR3 sequence: CASSSYQAGEQFF. CDR3 coding DNA: TGTGCCAGCAGCTCCTATCAAGCGGGTGAGCAGTTCTTC.

Many counts were recorded for this clone. The chain is built from TRBV4-2 and TRBJ1-5, with D unclear. The CDR3 length is 15 residues. V was pared by 2 bases and J by 2 bases, with 10 bases between. Per the germline V gene, CDR1 is LGHNA and CDR2 is YNFKEQ. CDR3 bases: TGTGCCAGCAGCCAATCCAGGCCAGGCAATCAGCCCCAGCATTTT. Translating gives CASSQSRPGNQPQHF.

This clone came up many times. The J gene is TRBJ1-2, the V gene TRBV9, with D tentatively TRBD1 (6 bases). Trimming pared 3 bases from V and 0 bases from J, leaving 12 bases between. Germline V CDR1 and CDR2: SGDLS, YYNGEE. The CDR3 has 15 amino acids. The CDR3 sequence: CASSATDRANYGYTF. The CDR3 nucleotides are TGTGCCAGCAGCGCAACGGACAGAGCTAACTATGGCTACACCTTC.

The table lists this clone with many counts. The chain combines TRBV18 with TRBJ2-7; 10 positions match TRBD1. The germline V gene has CDR1 KGHSH and CDR2 LQKENI. This CDR3 has 15 residues. V lost 6 bases and J lost 5; bases outside the gene matches: 10. The CDR3 sequence: CASSRTGTGDDEQYF. The CDR3 DNA follows: TGTGCCAGCTCCCGGACAGGGACAGGGGACGACGAGCAGTACTTC.

Ten or more counts support this clone. J is TRBJ1-1 and V is TRBV25-1; 12 nucleotides match TRBD1. Germline V lookup: CDR1 MGHDK, CDR2 SYGVNS. The length of the CDR3 is 14 residues. Trimming removed 8 bases from V and 5 bases from J; junction bases left unmatched: 6. CDR3 in amino acids: CASAGTGGKTEAFF. Here the CDR3 DNA reads TGTGCCAGCGCAGGGACAGGGGGCAAAACTGAAGCTTTCTTT.

This clone was seen at least ten times. The genes are TRBV28 and TRBJ1-5; D is undetermined. The CDR3 is 12 residues long. Trimming stripped 10 bases from V and 5 bases from J, with 12 bases between. CDR1 MDHEN and CDR2 SYDVKM come from the germline V gene. The DNA of the CDR3 is TGTGCCATCCTAGGTGCGGATCAGCCCCAGCATTTT. Translation gives CAILGADQPQHF. The full variable domain, its missing parts supplied by reference TRBV28 and TRBJ1-5, is DVKVTQSSRYLVKRTGEKVFLECVQDMDHENMFWYRQDPGLGLRLIYFSYDVKMKEKGDIPEGYSVSREKKERFSLILESASTNQTSMYLCAILGADQPQHFGDGTRLSIL.

This clone appeared many times. The chain employs TRBV21-1 and TRBJ2-5; the D segment call TRBD2 is taken from the table without a DNA check. TRBV21-1 is given as a pseudogene. This CDR3 spans 16 amino acids. The CDR3 DNA follows: TGTGCCAGCAGCAAGGGACTAGCGACGTATCAAGAGACCCAGTACTTC. Translated: CASSKGLATYQETQYF.

This clone came up many times. The CDR3, as DNA: TGTGCCAGCAGTTTGAGCGGGAGAGGCCACGAGCAGTACTTC. Translated: CASSLSGRGHEQYF. The gene calls are TRBV28 and TRBJ2-7; 8 bases fit TRBD2. V was pared by 3 bases and J by 5 bases, with 6 bases of the junction left unmatched. The CDR3 contains 14 residues. Germline CDR1 MDHEN, CDR2 SYDVKM.

This clone was observed at least ten times. V is TRBV27 and J is TRBJ2-1; D gene unclear. V shed 5 bases and J shed 0 bases, with 8 bases lying between them. Germline V gives CDR1 MNHEY, CDR2 SMNVEV (reference sequence). This CDR3 contains 14 residues. CDR3 in DNA: TGTGCCAGCAGTCCACGTAGCTCCTACAATGAGCAGTTCTTC. It yields the protein CASSPRSSYNEQFF.

This clone has a count of ten or more. This chain links TRBV6-1 with TRBJ2-2, with D perhaps TRBD2 (6 bases). The CDR3 is 16 amino acids. Germline assignment: CDR1 MNHNS and CDR2 SASEGT. Trimming pared 4 bases from V and 0 bases from J, leaving 12 bases between. CDR3 DNA: TGTGCCAGCAGTGGGGGGGTCAAACCGAACACCGGGGAGCTGTTTTTT. Translated, it gives CASSGGVKPNTGELFF.

This clone was seen many times. J is TRBJ2-7 and V is TRBV29-1; the D is unclear. This CDR3 comprises 13 residues. The V gene lost 3 bases and the J gene lost 0 bases, with 9 bases spanning the gap. The germline CDR1 and CDR2 sequences are SQVTM and ANQGSEA. The CDR3 sequence: CSVEPDNSYEQYF. CDR3 sequence (DNA): TGCAGCGTTGAGCCCGACAACTCCTACGAGCAGTACTTC.

This clone was recorded many times. This chain connects TRBV7-3 to TRBJ2-3; no clear D gene. This CDR3 spans 13 amino acids. Trimming stripped 4 bases from V and 2 bases from J, with 7 bases between. Germline values: CDR1 SGHTA, CDR2 FQGTGA. The CDR3 region is CASSSTYTDTQYF. In nucleotides, the CDR3 is TGTGCCAGCAGCTCCACCTACACAGATACGCAGTATTTT.

This clone was counted at least ten times. The chain links TRBV5-8 to TRBJ2-3; 9 bases map to TRBD2. The V gene end was trimmed by 1 base and the J gene end by 4 bases; junction bases not matched to a gene: 10. Germline lookup yields CDR1 SGHTS and CDR2 YDEGEE. The CDR3 extends over 17 amino acids. CDR3 bases: TGTGCCAGCAGCTTGATTAGCGGGGGAGTTAGCGCAGATACGCAGTATTTT. Protein sequence: CASSLISGGVSADTQYF. Together with reference TRBV5-8 and TRBJ2-3, the CDR3 gives the full variable domain: EAGVTQSPTHLIKTRGQQATLRCSPISGHTSVYWYQQALGLGLQFLLWYDEGEERNRGNFPPRFSGRQFPNYSSELNVNALELEDSALYLCASSLISGGVSADTQYFGPGTRLTVL.

This clone was seen ten or more times. This CDR3 reads CASSSGQTSTDTQYF. CDR3 nucleotide sequence: TGTGCCAGCAGCTCGGGACAGACTAGCACAGATACGCAGTATTTT. The chain joins TRBV5-4 to TRBJ2-3; 7 nucleotides agree with TRBD1. CDR3 size: 15 residues. The junction had 4 bases not matched to a gene; V was cut back by 3 bases and J by 0 bases. CDR1 is SGHNT, CDR2 YYREEE, per germline (reference sequence).

This clone showed up many times. The CDR3 protein is CASSFSILAGPSYNEQFF. The CDR3 DNA sequence: TGTGCCAGCAGCTTTTCGATCCTAGCGGGACCTTCCTACAATGAGCAGTTCTTC. The chain is built from TRBV5-6 and TRBJ2-1, with 9 bases aligning to TRBD2. The germline gives CDR1 SGHDT, CDR2 YYEEEE. The CDR3 extends over 18 amino acids. Germline trimming cut 2 bases from V and 1 base from J; bases unmatched to any gene: 10.

This clone was seen ten or more times. The CDR3, as DNA: TGTGCCAGCAGCTTAACCAGATATAATTCACCCCTCCACTTT. Protein: CASSLTRYNSPLHF. The V gene is TRBV7-3, the J gene TRBJ1-6; D uncertain. The CDR3 length is 14 residues. V was pared by 0 bases and J by 4 bases, with 4 bases between. CDR1 and CDR2 from the germline V gene are SGHTA and FQGTGA.

Many counts were recorded for this clone. Likely a read error: the CDR3 ends without its conserved phenylalanine or tryptophan. V gene TRBV5-5 combines with J gene TRBJ2-7; TRBD1 matches 9 bases. The CDR3 is made up of 14 amino acids. Germline V CDR1 and CDR2: SGHKS, YYEKEE (reference sequence). The V gene end was trimmed by 4 bases and the J gene end by 4 bases; junction bases not matched to a gene: 6. CDR3 coding DNA: TGTGCCAGCAGCAACCACAGGGGGCAATACGAGCAGTACCTC. Its protein is CASSNHRGQYEQYL.

This clone was observed at least ten times. The gene calls are TRBV9 and TRBJ1-1; 7 nucleotides align to TRBD1. Germline CDR1 and CDR2: SGDLS and YYNGEE. This CDR3 has 15 residues. V dropped 3 bases and J dropped 1; count of bases not matched to a gene: 6. The chain's CDR3 is CASSAHRGPNTEAFF. DNA of the CDR3: TGTGCCAGCAGCGCTCACAGGGGACCGAACACTGAAGCTTTCTTT. Filled out from reference TRBV9 and TRBJ1-1, the complete variable domain reads DSGVTQTPKHLITATGQRVTLRCSPRSGDLSVYWYQQSLDQGLQFLIQYYNGEERAKGNILERFSAQQFPDLHSELNLSSLELGDSALYFCASSAHRGPNTEAFFGQGTRLTVV.

The sample holds many counts of this clone. The gene calls are TRBV7-6 and TRBJ2-7, with D perhaps matching TRBD2 (5 bases). CDR1 is SGHVS and CDR2 is FNYEAQ in the germline V gene. The CDR3 contains 14 residues. Trimming removed 3 bases from V and 0 bases from J, with 9 bases in between. The CDR3 loop is CASSLGDVSYEQYF. DNA for the CDR3: TGTGCCAGCAGCTTGGGAGATGTCTCCTACGAGCAGTACTTC.

This clone occurred many times. The CDR3 protein is CSVKQSYEQYF. For the CDR3, the DNA is TGCAGCGTAAAACAGTCATACGAGCAGTACTTC. The chain uses TRBV29-1 and TRBJ2-7; D not certain. CDR1 SQVTM and CDR2 ANQGSEA come from the germline V gene. The CDR3 extends over 11 amino acids. V was clipped by 6 bases and J by 4 bases, with 10 bases between them.

This clone has at least ten counts. The chain has TRBV7-2 and TRBJ2-7, with D possibly matching TRBD2 (6 bases). V gave up 5 bases and J gave up 5 bases, with 19 bases separating them. Germline assignment: CDR1 SGHTA and CDR2 FQGNSA. The CDR3 extends over 15 amino acids. The CDR3 DNA is TGTGCCAGCAGCGTAGAGGGACTCGGAGCCCACGAGCAGTACTTC. Translating gives CASSVEGLGAHEQYF.

Ten or more counts support this clone. The gene calls are TRBV27 and TRBJ1-2; D is unclear. In germline, CDR1 is MNHEY, CDR2 SMNVEV (reference sequence). V was shortened by 3 bases and J by 6 bases, with 11 bases between the two germline ends. There are 13 residues in the CDR3. CDR3 sequence (DNA): TGTGCCAGCAGTTTCCGAGCGTACGATGGCTACACCTTC. Protein: CASSFRAYDGYTF.

This clone showed up many times. The CDR3 DNA follows: TGTGCCAGCAGCCTAAGGGGGCTTAGTACAGATACGCAGTATTTT. Its protein is CASSLRGLSTDTQYF. The J gene is TRBJ2-3, the V gene TRBV28; 7 positions agree with TRBD1. CDR1 and CDR2 from the germline V gene are MDHEN and SYDVKM. The CDR3 length is 15 residues. Trimming at V came to 6 bases and at J to 3 bases, leaving 9 bases not matched to a gene.

This clone appeared many times. The V and J genes are TRBV19 and TRBJ2-7, with 9 bases matching TRBD1. The germline gives CDR1 LNHDA, CDR2 SQIVND (reference sequence). CDR3 length: 15 residues. V shed 4 bases, J shed 7 bases, and the junction held 11 bases outside the gene matches. This CDR3 reads CASSTRDRDMGEQYF. In DNA form, the CDR3 reads TGTGCCAGTAGTACCCGGGACAGGGATATGGGGGAGCAGTACTTC.

This clone was counted only a few times. V usage is TRBV6-5 and J usage is TRBJ1-4; no clear D. Germline values: CDR1 MNHEY, CDR2 SVGAGI. The CDR3 consists of 11 residues. The V end lost 6 bases, the J end lost 8 bases, and 7 bases lay between the germline ends. CDR3 DNA: TGTGCCAGCAGGTTCGGGGAAAAACTGTTTTTT. Amino acids: CASRFGEKLFF.

This clone was counted many times. The V call is TRBV29-1, the J call TRBJ2-3, with 9 positions matching TRBD1. Germline values: CDR1 SQVTM, CDR2 ANQGSEA. With 8 bases clipped from V and 3 bases from J, the junction kept 6 bases outside the gene matches. This CDR3 comprises 13 residues. The CDR3 DNA is TGCAGCCTACAGGGGGCGGGGACAGATACGCAGTATTTT. This sequence encodes CSLQGAGTDTQYF.